A single sample gave rise to the 9 T cell receptor beta chains below, sequenced in a study of OX40 agonist ivuxolimab in advanced cancers. TCRdb's table, derived via immunoSEQ multiplex PCR, lists solely in-frame clones and lacks some. The sample has roughly 50,000 clones, about 80% seen once. The input for sequencing was CD4+ or CD8+ T cells sorted from blood, taken in a trial of the OX40 agonist ivuxolimab. The receptors shown here come from an adult with an advanced solid tumor such as melanoma, head and neck, liver or kidney cancer.

This chain connects TRBV28 to TRBJ2-7; D gene ambiguous. CDR3 size: 14 residues. Germline lookup yields CDR1 MDHEN and CDR2 SYDVKM. Trimming left V 9 bases short and J 6 bases short, with 21 bases between. The CDR3, as DNA: TGTGCCAGTAACTCCCCACCTTCAGGCCCCGAGCAGTACTTC. Translation gives CASNSPPSGPEQYF.

The chain has TRBV14 and TRBJ2-7; 7 nucleotides match TRBD1. V shed 6 bases, J shed 5 bases, and the junction held 7 bases outside the gene matches. This CDR3 contains 13 residues. Germline CDR1 SGHDN, CDR2 FVKESK. CDR3 sequence reads: CASRYTGVHEQYF. CDR3 coding DNA: TGTGCCAGCAGATACACAGGGGTTCACGAGCAGTACTTC.

A single count supports this clone. J is TRBJ2-7 and V is TRBV7-9; 8 bases are shared with TRBD1. Germline CDR1 and CDR2: SEHNR and FQNEAQ (reference sequence). The V and J ends lost 4 bases and 3 bases, in that order; junction bases with no gene match: 5. There are 14 residues in the CDR3. Here the CDR3 DNA reads TGTGCCAGCAGCTGGGGACAGGAGGGCTACGAGCAGTACTTC. Translating it yields CASSWGQEGYEQYF.

This chain uses TRBV28 with TRBJ2-3; no reliable D call. This CDR3 contains 14 residues. The V end lost 5 bases, the J end lost 3 bases, and 12 bases lay between the germline ends. CDR1 and CDR2 (germline): MDHEN, SYDVKM. The CDR3 bases are TGTGCCAGCAGTCCCTCCGTGGGGACAGATACGCAGTATTTT. Protein: CASSPSVGTDTQYF.

The rearrangement uses TRBV15 and TRBJ2-5, with TRBD2 identical over 14 bases. This CDR3 spans 16 amino acids. With V trimmed by 6 bases and J by 4 bases, 7 bases remained unmatched. Per the germline V gene, CDR1 is LNHNV and CDR2 is YYDKDF (reference sequence). The CDR3 here is CATRREGTSGGETQYF. Here the CDR3 DNA reads TGTGCCACCAGGCGAGAAGGGACTAGCGGGGGAGAGACCCAGTACTTC.

J is TRBJ1-1 and V is TRBV5-1, with TRBD1 identical over 8 bases. With 2 bases clipped from V and 1 base from J, the junction kept 4 bases outside the gene matches. This CDR3 has 15 residues. CDR1 is SGHRS, CDR2 YFSETQ, per germline. The CDR3 nucleotides are TGCGCCAGCAGCTTAGGGGACAGGACGAACACTGAAGCTTTCTTT. It codes for CASSLGDRTNTEAFF.

The V call is TRBV27, the J call TRBJ2-1; 11 nucleotides agree with TRBD1. CDR3 length equals 13 residues. Looked up from germline, CDR1 is MNHEY and CDR2 is SMNVEV (reference sequence). With V trimmed by 4 bases and J by 10 bases, 3 bases remained unmatched. CDR3 DNA: TGTGCCAGCAGTTGGACAGGGGGCAGGGAGCAGTTCTTC. The encoded protein is CASSWTGGREQFF.

The CDR3 is CASGLGLAVGGHEQFF. For the CDR3, the DNA is TGTGCTAGTGGTTTGGGACTAGCGGTTGGAGGGCATGAGCAGTTCTTC. This sequence joins TRBV12-5 and TRBJ2-1, with 9 bases identical to TRBD2. The V gene end was trimmed by 1 base and the J gene end by 8 bases; junction bases not matched to a gene: 9. The CDR3 length is 16 residues. CDR1 LGHNT and CDR2 FRNRAP come from the germline V gene.

This clone was picked up a small number of times. In DNA form, the CDR3 reads TGTGCCAGCCACAGGGGAGCCAATCAGCCCCAGCATTTT. Residues: CASHRGANQPQHF. V is TRBV6-1 and J is TRBJ1-5, with 7 bases lining up with TRBD1. The CDR3 covers 13 residues. With 8 bases clipped from V and 3 bases from J, the junction kept 4 bases outside the gene matches. Germline CDR1 reads MNHNS; CDR2 reads SASEGT.